These T cell receptor beta chains were read from a single sample in a study of T-cell memory formation after mild COVID-19. TCRdb processed the 5' RACE reads anew with MiXCR; each CDR3 protein has one entry. The sample contains around 200,000 distinct CDR3 sequences, 9.5% of which appear only once. The material sequenced was PBMCs or a T cell subset sorted from them (not recorded which). The receptors originated from a man younger than 35 who had mild COVID-19 (a few samples of this study predate the infection). Cell type and time point are not known. The CDR3 runs from the conserved cysteine through the conserved F or W. The D gene is left open where the match is weak. Size is omitted from some rows. Given values are once, few, many or a class for expanded clones.

v_gene	d_gene	j_gene	abundance	CDR3nt	CDR3aa
TRBV12-3/TRBV12-4	.	TRBJ2-5	many	TGTGCCAGCTCAGTTTCGGTAGTTCCGAGAGCTATACAAGAGACCCAGTACTTC	CASSVSVVPRAIQETQYF
TRBV7-6	.	TRBJ2-1	.	TGTGCCAGCAGCTTAGGAAGTCATGGACGCTATGAGCAGTTCTTC	CASSLGSHGRYEQFF
TRBV19	.	TRBJ1-4	.	TGTGCCAGTAGTACCTCCGGGCATGAAAAACTGTTTTTT	CASSTSGHEKLFF
TRBV14	TRBD1	TRBJ1-3	.	TGTGCCAGCAGCCAAGATAACGGGACAGGGGCAGGAAACACCATATATTTT	CASSQDNGTGAGNTIYF
TRBV5-1	TRBD2	TRBJ2-1	.	TGCGCCAGCAGCTCGGGACTAGCGGGGGGCCCCTACAATGAGCAGTTCTTC	CASSSGLAGGPYNEQFF
TRBV5-1	.	TRBJ2-5	.	TGCGCCAGCCGCCCAGAACCTGGTCAGACCCAGTACTTC	CASRPEPGQTQYF
TRBV7-2	.	TRBJ2-5	few	TGTGCCAGCAGCAGTAACAGGGGAGGACAGACCCAGTACTTC	CASSSNRGGQTQYF
TRBV4-1	TRBD1	TRBJ1-4	.	TGCGCCAGCAGCCCCCCGGACAGGGGAGGCGAAAAACTGTTTTTT	CASSPPDRGGEKLFF
TRBV10-3	.	TRBJ2-7	many	TGTGCCATCAGCCACCCACTAGTAGGATCCTACGAGCAGTACTTC	CAISHPLVGSYEQYF
TRBV4-1	TRBD1	TRBJ1-1	.	TGCGCCAGCAGCCCCGGTGACAGGGGGAACACTGAAGCTTTCTTT	CASSPGDRGNTEAFF
TRBV10-1	TRBD1	TRBJ2-4	.	TGCGCCAGCAGTGAGTCAAGCGGGACAGGGGCTTGCAAAAACATTCAGTACTTC	CASSESSGTGACKNIQYF
TRBV7-8	.	TRBJ2-3	many	TGTGCCAGCACCGAAGGCCGCGGGTCTCCCACAGATACGCAGTATTTT	CASTEGRGSPTDTQYF
TRBV5-1	TRBD2	TRBJ2-1	many	TGCGCCAGCAGCCAGGGGACTAGCGGGGTCGGCTCCTACAATGAGCAGTTCTTC	CASSQGTSGVGSYNEQFF
TRBV7-3	.	TRBJ1-4	.	TGTGCCAGCAGCTTAACTTCGGGAGGGAGTGAACTGTTTTTT	CASSLTSGGSELFF
TRBV11-2	.	TRBJ2-6	few	TGTGCCAGCAAGACGGGTCAAACCTCTGGGGCCAACGTCCTGACTTTC	CASKTGQTSGANVLTF
TRBV12-3/TRBV12-4	TRBD2	TRBJ2-4	.	TGTGCCAGCAGTCTAGGACTAGCGGGGGGGCATGGCATTCAGTACTTC	CASSLGLAGGHGIQYF
TRBV5-8	.	TRBJ2-7	.	TGTGCCAGCAGCTTGTATGGAAGGCAGTACTTC	CASSLYGRQYF
TRBV7-2	.	TRBJ2-3	.	TGTGCCAGCACAAATGGGCCGAGCACAGATACGCAGTATTTT	CASTNGPSTDTQYF
TRBV7-9	.	TRBJ1-1	many	TGTGCCAGCAGCAAGGCGGCGGCGGAAACTGAAGCTTTCTTT	CASSKAAAETEAFF
TRBV7-2	TRBD1	TRBJ2-1	few	TGTGCCAGCAGCCACAGGGGGTATAACAATGAGCAGTTCTTC	CASSHRGYNNEQFF
TRBV2	TRBD2	TRBJ2-7	few	TGTGCCAGCGAAAGACTAGCGGGGGGACCCTACGAGCAGTACTTC	CASERLAGGPYEQYF
TRBV5-1	.	TRBJ2-7	few	TGCGCCAGCAGCGCGACCGGGCCGCAAAGCTCCTACGAGCAGTACTTC	CASSATGPQSSYEQYF
TRBV14	.	TRBJ2-5	.	TGTGCCAGCAGCCAGGCCGGAGTCACCCAGTACTTC	CASSQAGVTQYF
TRBV4-2	.	TRBJ1-1	few	TGTGCCAGCAGCCAAGAGCGGTCCGCCCAGGGGGCTTTCTTT	CASSQERSAQGAFF
TRBV11-2	TRBD1	TRBJ2-1	.	TGTGCCAGCAGCACCATTTTAAGGACAGGGGACAATGAGCAGTTCTTC	CASSTILRTGDNEQFF
TRBV12-3/TRBV12-4	.	TRBJ2-7	few	TGTGCCAGCAGTAGGACAGATTTGGACTACGAGCAGTACTTC	CASSRTDLDYEQYF
TRBV29-1	.	TRBJ2-3	few	TGCAGCGGGAGTTCAGGACACACCACAGATACGCAGTATTTT	CSGSSGHTTDTQYF
TRBV18	.	TRBJ1-1	.	TGTGCCAGCTCTCCGATAGGGACTGAAGCTTTCTTT	CASSPIGTEAFF
TRBV7-2	.	TRBJ2-5	many	TGTGCCAGCAGCTCCCAGGCCGGGCCTGAGACCCAGTACTTC	CASSSQAGPETQYF
TRBV2	.	TRBJ2-5	few	TGTGCCAGCATGGAGCAAGAGACCCAGTACTTC	CASMEQETQYF
TRBV28	TRBD2	TRBJ2-3	.	TGTGCCAGCAGTTTGGCCGGAGCGGGGGCCAAAGATACGCAGTATTTT	CASSLAGAGAKDTQYF
TRBV6-6	.	TRBJ2-2	few	TGTGCCAGCAGTTACCACTCGGGCCCCGGGGGAAGGACCGGGGAGCTGTTTTTT	CASSYHSGPGGRTGELFF
TRBV4-2	TRBD1	TRBJ2-3	.	TGTGCCAGCAGCCAAGAAAGGGGGCATAACGGAGGCCTCACAGATACGCAGTATTTT	CASSQERGHNGGLTDTQYF
TRBV6-2/TRBV6-3	TRBD1	TRBJ2-2	many	TGTGCCAGCACCACAGGGGCCGGGGAGCTGTTTTTT	CASTTGAGELFF
TRBV12-3/TRBV12-4	TRBD2	TRBJ2-1	few	TGTGCCAGCAGTTGGGGAGGGTTCTACAATGAGCAGTTCTTC	CASSWGGFYNEQFF
TRBV5-1	.	TRBJ1-5	few	TGCGCCAGCAGCTTGTATGGAGCGAATCAGCCCCAGCATTTT	CASSLYGANQPQHF
TRBV5-1	.	TRBJ2-1	.	TGCGCCAGCAGCACCGGGGCCGTTTACAATGAGCAGTTCTTC	CASSTGAVYNEQFF
TRBV25-1	TRBD1	TRBJ2-3	.	TGTGCCAGCAGCAGGACAGGGGCAGATACGCAGTATTTT	CASSRTGADTQYF
TRBV20-1	TRBD2	TRBJ2-3	few	TGCAGTGCTAGGGCGGGGGGTGTGGATACGCAGTATTTT	CSARAGGVDTQYF
TRBV6-5	.	TRBJ2-1	many	TGTGCCAGCAGTTACGCGGTGCCAACCTACAATGAGCAGTTCTTC	CASSYAVPTYNEQFF
TRBV5-1	.	TRBJ2-5	.	TGCGCCAGCAGCTTGGAACGGAAGGGGACCCAGTACTTC	CASSLERKGTQYF
TRBV12-3/TRBV12-4	.	TRBJ1-5	few	TGTGCCAGCAGTTTCGATGGAGATCAGCCCCAGCATTTT	CASSFDGDQPQHF
TRBV6-1	TRBD2	TRBJ2-2	.	TGTGCCAGCAGGCTAGCGGGGGGGCTATTCACCGGGGAGCTGTTTTTT	CASRLAGGLFTGELFF
TRBV2	.	TRBJ1-6	.	TGTGCCAGCAGCTCCGGATATAATTCACCCCTCCACTTT	CASSSGYNSPLHF
TRBV4-3	.	TRBJ1-5	.	TGCGCCAGCAGCCAAGATATCGTACAGATCAATCAGCCCCAGCATTTT	CASSQDIVQINQPQHF
TRBV5-1	.	TRBJ2-1	.	TGCGCCAGCAGTGTAACGACAGACTACAATGAGCAGTTCTTC	CASSVTTDYNEQFF
TRBV5-4	TRBD1	TRBJ2-2	.	TGTGCCAGCAGCAAACCCTCGACAGGGGTAAACGGGGAGCTGTTTTTT	CASSKPSTGVNGELFF
TRBV7-2	.	TRBJ1-5	.	TGTGCCAGCAGCTTCGGGTATTCGGGAGGGGATCAGCCCCAGCATTTT	CASSFGYSGGDQPQHF
TRBV5-1	.	TRBJ2-7	.	TGCGCCAGCAGCCTAGGGACGGAAGTCGGGGAGCAGTACTTC	CASSLGTEVGEQYF
TRBV5-1	.	TRBJ1-2	.	TGCGCCAGCAGCTTGGCCGGAAGGGGTACTAACTATGGCTACACCTTC	CASSLAGRGTNYGYTF
TRBV20-1	.	TRBJ2-7	many	TGCAGTGCTAGAGGGACCTACGAGCAGTACTTC	CSARGTYEQYF
TRBV3-1	.	TRBJ1-1	few	TGTGCCAGCAGCCAAGAGAGAAAGGCTTTCTTT	CASSQERKAFF
TRBV6-1	TRBD2	TRBJ2-3	few	TGTGCCAGCACTAGCGGGGGGACAAGCACAGATACGCAGTATTTT	CASTSGGTSTDTQYF
TRBV9	TRBD2	TRBJ2-5	many	TGTGCCAGCAGCGACTCGGGACTAGCGGGGGGCCGGGGAGGGACCCAGTACTTC	CASSDSGLAGGRGGTQYF
TRBV6-1	TRBD1	TRBJ1-1	.	TGTGCCAGCAGTGGCGACAGGGCTGAAGCTTTCTTT	CASSGDRAEAFF
TRBV12-3/TRBV12-4	.	TRBJ1-1	many	TGTGCCAGCAGTCCTCTGGGGGGCAGGAACACTGAAGCTTTCTTT	CASSPLGGRNTEAFF
TRBV18	.	TRBJ2-3	many	TGTGCCAGCTCACCACTAGTGGGGGCAGATACGCAGTATTTT	CASSPLVGADTQYF